The 17 T cell receptor beta chains below were found in one sample sequenced in a study of T cells in Graves' hyperthyroidism and ophthalmopathy. TCR beta CDR3 regions were amplified from RNA transcripts. The TCR CDR3 was amplified in a first-round RT-PCR using the HTBI primer set. One entry per CDR3 protein results from TCRdb running MiXCR on the multiplex PCR reads. The sample yields under 350,000 distinct CDR3 sequences, about 14% seen once. The sample taken for sequencing was blood. The source is a young woman with Graves' hyperthyroidism that later progressed to Graves' ophthalmopathy.

This clonotype appeared many times. The chain uses TRBV6-5 and TRBJ1-6, with D unclear. CDR1 and CDR2 from the germline V gene are MNHEY and SVGAGI. V lost 0 bases, J lost 10 bases, and 16 bases lay in between. The CDR3 length is 16 residues. The CDR3 bases are TGTGCCAGCAGTTACTCGTGGCGGCAGTCAGAGTCACCCCTCCACTTT. Its protein product is CASSYSWRQSESPLHF.

Many counts were recorded for this clonotype. V and J are TRBV20-1 and TRBJ2-5; D is unclear. The V and J ends lost 3 bases and 2 bases respectively, with 10 bases between them. CDR1 and CDR2 from the germline V gene are DFQATT and SNEGSKA (reference sequence). The CDR3 totals 13 residues. CDR3 region: CSASLGFQETQYF. Here the CDR3 DNA reads TGCAGTGCTAGTCTGGGTTTTCAAGAGACCCAGTACTTC.

There are many counts of this clonotype. This chain joins TRBV28 and TRBJ1-3, with D hard to call. V was pared by 8 bases and J by 0 bases, with 8 bases between. CDR1 is MDHEN, CDR2 SYDVKM, per germline. There are 13 residues in the CDR3. CDR3 in DNA: TGTGCCAGCTCCAGGAGCTCTGGAAACACCATATATTTT. As protein: CASSRSSGNTIYF.

Concerning this clonotype itself: A much larger clone sits a single nucleotide away, making a read error possible. V is TRBV12-3 or TRBV12-4 and J is TRBJ1-2; D might be TRBD1 (5 bases). The germline V and J ends were trimmed by 7 bases and 7 bases, with 13 bases remaining between them. CDR3 length: 12 amino acids. The CDR3 protein is CASNFGGGGYTF. Written as DNA, the CDR3 is TGTGCCAGCAATTTTGGGGGGGGTGGCTACACCTTC.

In its sample, this clonotype was seen many times. V gene TRBV12-3 or TRBV12-4 combines with J gene TRBJ1-3; D is uncertain. Trimming removed 3 bases at V and 3 bases at J, with 9 bases between. The CDR3 totals 14 residues. The CDR3 loop is CASSFRDIGNTIYF. DNA for the CDR3: TGTGCCAGCAGTTTTAGAGACATTGGAAACACCATATATTTT.

This chain uses TRBV20-1 with TRBJ1-2; 8 positions match TRBD1. CDR1 and CDR2 from the germline V gene are DFQATT and SNEGSKA (reference sequence). This CDR3 has 14 amino acids. The ends lost 2 bases at V and 6 bases at J; junction bases unmatched: 8. The CDR3 DNA reads as TGCAGTGCTAGACCCAACAGGGGGAGGGATGGCTACACCTTC. This sequence encodes CSARPNRGRDGYTF.

Ten or more counts support this clonotype. The chain joins TRBV28 to TRBJ1-5, with TRBD1 identical over 9 bases. V gave up 6 bases and J gave up 3 bases; unmatched junction bases: 6. This CDR3 has 15 amino acids. From germline, CDR1 is MDHEN and CDR2 SYDVKM. The CDR3 reads CASRPRDRDNQPQHF. CDR3 nucleotides: TGTGCCAGCAGGCCCCGGGACAGGGACAATCAGCCCCAGCATTTT.

This clonotype was counted at least ten times. The genes are TRBV29-1 and TRBJ1-1; D ambiguous. The V gene's germline CDR1 is SQVTM and CDR2 ANQGSEA. V was cut by 6 bases and J by 5 bases, with 13 bases left in between. CDR3 length equals 12 residues. The CDR3 region has the DNA TGCAGCGTCCTAAATACGGGGACTGAAGCTTTCTTT. It specifies CSVLNTGTEAFF. Full variable domain (rest looked up from reference TRBV29-1 and TRBJ1-1): SAVISQKPSRDICQRGTSLTIQCQVDSQVTMMFWYRQQPGQSLTLIATANQGSEATYESGFVIDKFPISRPNLTFSTLTVSNMSPEDSSIYLCSVLNTGTEAFFGQGTRLTVV.

This clonotype was recorded at least ten times. The CDR3 spells CASSNLRALVNYGYTF. The CDR3 DNA follows: TGTGCCAGCTCAAACCTCAGGGCCCTTGTAAACTATGGCTACACCTTC. The rearrangement links TRBV7-2 to TRBJ1-2, with D tentatively TRBD1 (5 bases). Germline CDR1 and CDR2: SGHTA and FQGNSA. The CDR3 has 16 amino acids. The V and J ends lost 8 bases and 2 bases respectively, with 21 bases between them.

As concerns this clonotype: A much more abundant neighbour one base away suggests this may be a read error. V gene TRBV19 combines with J gene TRBJ1-1; D is ambiguous. Germline V gene sequence: CDR1 LNHDA, CDR2 SQIVND (reference sequence). V lost 8 bases, J lost 4 bases, and 11 bases lay in between. The CDR3 sequence is 12 residues long. CDR3 sequence: CASARVSTEAFF. In DNA form, the CDR3 reads TGTGCCAGTGCCCGCGTCAGCACTGAAGCTTTCTTT.

This clonotype was seen ten or more times. The rearrangement uses TRBV4-3 and TRBJ2-7; possible D gene TRBD2, 5 bases. The CDR3 sequence is 13 residues long. Trimming took off 1 base at V and 7 bases at J, with 11 bases between the two ends. Germline V gene sequence: CDR1 LGHNA, CDR2 YSLEER. In DNA, the CDR3 is TGCGCCAGCAGCCAAGTCCTGGGCGGGGAGCAGTACTTC. Amino acid sequence: CASSQVLGGEQYF.

This clonotype has at least ten counts. The chain couples TRBV20-1 to TRBJ2-6; D call uncertain. Trimming shortened V by 6 bases and J by 2 bases, and 8 bases separated the two germline ends. The CDR3 has 13 residues. Germline CDR1 reads DFQATT; CDR2 reads SNEGSKA (reference sequence). This CDR3 reads CSALPTGANVLTF. The CDR3 region has the DNA TGCAGTGCCCTCCCAACTGGGGCCAACGTCCTGACTTTC.

On this clonotype: This sequence may be a read error, since a much larger clone differs from it by one base. The chain combines TRBV18 with TRBJ2-3; D uncertain. Germline V gives CDR1 KGHSH, CDR2 LQKENI. The CDR3 spans 16 residues. Trimming pared 8 bases from V and 2 bases from J, leaving 20 bases between. CDR3: CASALETRKPTDTQYF. The CDR3 nucleotides are TGTGCCAGCGCACTCGAGACACGTAAGCCCACAGATACGCAGTATTTT.

This clonotype was seen ten or more times. The rearrangement uses TRBV27 and TRBJ2-1; D tentatively reads TRBD1 or TRBD2 (5 bases each). Trimming removed 5 bases at V and 2 bases at J, with 10 bases between. The CDR3 has 14 amino acids. The germline CDR1 and CDR2 sequences are MNHEY and SMNVEV (reference sequence). The DNA for the CDR3 is TGTGCCAGCAGTCCCGGGGCTACCTACAATGAGCAGTTCTTC. It translates to CASSPGATYNEQFF.

This clonotype came up many times. The rearrangement links TRBV27 to TRBJ1-2; 8 nucleotides agree with TRBD1. CDR1 and CDR2 (germline): MNHEY, SMNVEV (reference sequence). The CDR3 spans 16 residues. The V segment lost 6 bases and the J segment 8 bases; nucleotides outside the gene matches: 17. CDR3 amino acids: CASSPDDGQGRRGYTF. In DNA, the CDR3 is TGTGCCAGCAGCCCCGACGACGGACAGGGTCGAAGGGGCTACACCTTC.

This clonotype has ten or more counts. The chain recombines TRBV6-2 or TRBV6-3 with TRBJ2-7; possible D gene TRBD1, 6 bases. The V end was cut by 8 bases, the J end by 2 bases, with 13 bases between. CDR3 length: 13 residues. Germline CDR1 MNHEY, CDR2 SVGEGT. CDR3: CASRRTVAYEQYF. The DNA of the CDR3 is TGTGCCAGCCGACGGACAGTAGCCTACGAGCAGTACTTC.

This clonotype was found many times. A read error may produce the germline difference seen at one junction end. V gene TRBV6-1 combines with J gene TRBJ2-7, with 11 bases identical to TRBD1. This CDR3 comprises 16 residues. CDR1 is MNHNS, CDR2 SASEGT, per germline. CDR3: CASREGQGAGYYEQYF. DNA for the CDR3: TGTGCCAGCAGGGAAGGACAGGGGGCTGGCTACTACGAGCAGTACTTC.